One and the same sample provided the 10 T cell receptor beta chains below, sequenced in a study of blood T cell repertoires in COVID-19. Profiling relied on immunoSEQ multiplex PCR, and the TCRdb table lists in-frame clones only, not all of them. The sample yields approximately 200,000 clones, approximately 83% seen once. The sequenced material came from PBMCs or T cells enriched from blood (not recorded which). The receptor set was obtained from a woman between 40 and 50 years old with acute COVID-19.

This clone was seen a handful of times. This may be a read error, as it is one base from a much larger clone. This CDR3 is also generated by other DNA sequences in the sample. This rearrangement joins TRBV20-1 to TRBJ2-7; 10 nucleotides align to TRBD2. Losses at the gene ends were 3 bases for V and 2 bases for J; bases not matched to a gene: 4. The CDR3 spans 14 residues. The germline gives CDR1 DFQATT, CDR2 SNEGSKA (reference sequence). The CDR3 nucleotides read TGCAGTGCTAGTGCCAGCGGGGGGGCCTACGAGCAGTACTTC. It is translated as CSASASGGAYEQYF.

This chain joins TRBV27 and TRBJ1-2; TRBD1 aligns across 12 bases. Germline lookup yields CDR1 MNHEY and CDR2 SMNVEV (reference sequence). The CDR3 loop spans 16 amino acids. V lost 5 bases, J lost 5 bases, and 9 bases stayed unmatched. The CDR3 spells CASSPSGTGGRYGYTF. The CDR3 DNA is TGTGCCAGCAGTCCGTCCGGGACAGGGGGCCGGTATGGCTACACCTTC.

V gene TRBV28 combines with J gene TRBJ2-2; 7 nucleotides agree with TRBD1. V dropped 6 bases and J dropped 0; count of bases not matched to a gene: 13. Germline loops: CDR1 MDHEN, CDR2 SYDVKM. The CDR3 is 18 amino acids. The CDR3 nucleotides read TGTGCCAGCAGCGTTTATACGACAGGGCCGACGAACACCGGGGAGCTGTTTTTT. This translates into CASSVYTTGPTNTGELFF. Supplemented by reference TRBV28 and TRBJ2-2, the full variable domain reads DVKVTQSSRYLVKRTGEKVFLECVQDMDHENMFWYRQDPGLGLRLIYFSYDVKMKEKGDIPEGYSVSREKKERFSLILESASTNQTSMYLCASSVYTTGPTNTGELFFGEGSRLTVL.

V gene TRBV6-1 combines with J gene TRBJ1-1; no definite D call. This CDR3 has 14 residues. Per germline, CDR1 MNHNS and CDR2 SASEGT. V was shortened by 1 base and J by 4 bases, with 10 bases between the two germline ends. CDR3 bases: TGTGCCAGCAGTGAAGGTGGCGGGTTCACTGAAGCTTTCTTT. It codes for CASSEGGGFTEAFF.

The chain couples TRBV28 to TRBJ2-1, with D possibly TRBD2 on 6 matching bases. The CDR3 consists of 15 residues. Trimming stripped 7 bases from V and 8 bases from J, with 21 bases between. Germline V gives CDR1 MDHEN, CDR2 SYDVKM. The CDR3, as DNA: TGTGCCAGCACCTTTGGGGCGGGAACCAGAGATGAGCAGTTCTTC. Protein: CASTFGAGTRDEQFF.

This clone was counted a few times. CDR3 in DNA: TGTGCCATCTCAAGGGGTGCGAATGAAAAACTGTTTTTT. Protein product: CAISRGANEKLFF. The J gene is TRBJ1-4, the V gene TRBV10-3, with D possibly being TRBD1 (5 bases). Between the trimmed V and J ends, which lost 8 bases and 5 bases, there was a span of 12 bases. The CDR3 consists of 13 residues. CDR1 and CDR2 from the germline V gene are ENHRY and SYGVKD.

This clone occurred once. The V call is TRBV6-5, the J call TRBJ1-2, with a possible D match to TRBD1 (5 bases). The CDR3 is 13 residues long. CDR1 and CDR2 from the germline V gene are MNHEY and SVGAGI. V lost 6 bases to trimming and J lost 3 bases, with 11 bases between them. The CDR3 loop reads CASRTGTHYGYTF. In DNA form, the CDR3 reads TGTGCCAGCAGGACCGGGACTCACTATGGCTACACCTTC.

The chain joins TRBV3-1 (or the pseudogene TRBV3-2) to TRBJ1-6; tentative D call: TRBD1 (6 bases). CDR1 LGHDT and CDR2 YNNKEL come from the germline V gene (reference sequence). CDR3 length: 14 amino acids. The ends were cut back, 2 bases at V and 5 bases at J, with 7 bases in the middle. The CDR3 reads CASSQRDNNSPLHF. In nucleotides, the CDR3 is TGTGCCAGCAGCCAACGGGACAATAATTCACCCCTCCACTTT.

V gene TRBV29-1 combines with J gene TRBJ2-5; 7 bases map to TRBD1. The CDR3 contains 12 residues. Losses at the gene ends were 7 bases for V and 4 bases for J; bases not matched to a gene: 6. Germline assignment: CDR1 SQVTM and CDR2 ANQGSEA. Written as DNA, the CDR3 is TGCAGCGCTTTGACAGGGTTAGAGACCCAGTACTTC. Protein product: CSALTGLETQYF.

V usage is TRBV28 and J usage is TRBJ1-1; 8 bases match TRBD1. From germline, CDR1 is MDHEN and CDR2 SYDVKM. This CDR3 is 16 amino acids long. V was clipped by 7 bases and J by 1 base; unmatched bases: 11. The CDR3 DNA sequence: TGTGCCAGCAACTCAATAGGGGACAGGAGGAACACTGAAGCTTTCTTT. Translation gives CASNSIGDRRNTEAFF.